This passage covers 2 T cell receptor beta chains from one sample sequenced in a study of STAT5B mutations in CD4+ large granular lymphocyte leukemia. Libraries were prepared by immunoSEQ multiplex PCR; TCRdb keeps only in-frame clonotypes and omits some of them. Found here are 25,000 to 40,000 clones, about 70% of them singletons; the top ten hold about 0.3%. Source material: CD4+ T cells from blood buffy coats. Receptors originate from a human donor in good health.

DNA of the CDR3: TGCGCCAGCAAACCCCAGACGGGCTCCTACGAGCAGTACTTC. Its protein product is CASKPQTGSYEQYF. V is TRBV5-1 and J is TRBJ2-7, with D unresolved. The length of the CDR3 is 14 residues. V lost 6 bases, J lost 0 bases, and 13 bases lay in between. The germline V gene encodes CDR1 SGHRS and CDR2 YFSETQ.

The V gene is TRBV7-9, the J gene TRBJ1-4; no clear D gene. Trimming removed 4 bases from V and 8 bases from J, with 20 bases in between. CDR1 is SEHNR and CDR2 is FQNEAQ in the germline V gene (reference sequence). The CDR3 is made up of 16 amino acids. Here the CDR3 DNA reads TGTGCCAGCAGCTCCCTTCTGACCGGGTTAAGGGAAAAACTGTTTTTT. It is translated as CASSSLLTGLREKLFF.